What follows are 32 T cell receptor beta chains derived from one specimen sequenced in a study of response to subunit inactivated influenza vaccine. Each CDR3 protein gets one entry after TCRdb re-called the RT-PCR reads with MiXCR. The sample lists around 160,000 distinct CDR3 sequences; about a tenth were seen once. Here the sequenced sample was non-naive T cells sorted from PBMCs, taken more than 35 days after vaccination. All receptors come from a man aged 45-60 years who received an inactivated influenza vaccine.

The rearrangement links TRBV4-3 to TRBJ2-7; D remains ambiguous. This CDR3 comprises 13 residues. Germline loops: CDR1 LGHNA, CDR2 YSLEER. Trimming pared 0 bases from V and 4 bases from J, leaving 7 bases between. The CDR3 DNA follows: TGCGCCAGCAGCCAAGACTTACTTTACGAGCAGTACTTC. It encodes CASSQDLLYEQYF.

Many counts were recorded for this clonotype. The V gene is TRBV20-1, the J gene TRBJ2-1; D is undetermined. CDR3 length: 14 residues. With 0 bases removed from V and 0 bases from J, the gap between germline ends came to 6 bases. Germline V gives CDR1 DFQATT, CDR2 SNEGSKA (reference sequence). This CDR3 is CSARDIISYNEQFF. Written as DNA, the CDR3 is TGCAGTGCTAGAGATATCATCTCCTACAATGAGCAGTTCTTC.

The chain has TRBV7-3 and TRBJ2-1, with D unresolved. The CDR3 extends over 13 amino acids. Trimming stripped 4 bases from V and 13 bases from J, with 17 bases between. The germline V gene encodes CDR1 SGHTA and CDR2 FQGTGA. The DNA of the CDR3 is TGTGCCAGCAGCTCCTCCCCAGACACTTCTCAGTTCTTC. Its protein product is CASSSSPDTSQFF.

This chain links TRBV28 with TRBJ2-7; D is possibly TRBD2 (5 bases). This CDR3 comprises 12 residues. Trimming left V 6 bases short and J 7 bases short, with 13 bases between. Germline V lookup: CDR1 MDHEN, CDR2 SYDVKM. Written as DNA, the CDR3 is TGTGCCAGCAGGAGGAGGCCGGCAGAGCAGTACTTC. Protein product: CASRRRPAEQYF.

This clonotype was detected only a few times. This rearrangement joins TRBV30 to TRBJ1-1; 7 bases align to TRBD1. Germline trimming cut 3 bases from V and 0 bases from J; bases unmatched to any gene: 7. There are 15 residues in the CDR3. The V gene's germline CDR1 is GTSNPN and CDR2 SVGIG (reference sequence). CDR3 sequence reads: CAWRFVGGMNTEAFF. CDR3 sequence (DNA): TGTGCCTGGAGGTTTGTAGGGGGCATGAACACTGAAGCTTTCTTT.

This clonotype showed up just a few times. This sequence joins TRBV4-3 and TRBJ2-2; 10 bases fit TRBD2. The CDR3 runs 18 residues. J was trimmed by 6 bases and V by 0 bases; bases with no gene match: 10. The germline V gene has CDR1 LGHNA and CDR2 YSLEER. The CDR3 loop reads CASSQDLGPSGRAGELFF. The DNA of the CDR3 is TGCGCCAGCAGCCAAGATTTGGGGCCTAGCGGGAGAGCCGGGGAGCTGTTTTTT.

This clonotype has more than one count but fewer than ten. This rearrangement joins TRBV6-2 or TRBV6-3 to TRBJ1-6; D uncertain. Trimming left V 6 bases short and J 7 bases short, with 7 bases between. Germline CDR1 reads MNHEY; CDR2 reads SVGEGT. The CDR3 totals 12 residues. In nucleotides, the CDR3 is TGTGCCAGCAGCGGTCTAAATTCACCCCTCCACTTT. Translation gives CASSGLNSPLHF.

In this sample, this clonotype turned up a few times. The chain combines TRBV12-3 or TRBV12-4 with TRBJ2-3; TRBD2 aligns across 15 bases. The CDR3 sequence is 17 residues long. Germline trimming cut 6 bases from V and 4 bases from J; bases unmatched to any gene: 8. Here the CDR3 DNA reads TGTGCCAGCAGACCGGGACTAGCGGGGGGCCCTGCAGATACGCAGTATTTT. It translates to CASRPGLAGGPADTQYF.

The rearrangement links TRBV7-3 to TRBJ2-2; 7 bases are a match to TRBD1. V shed 4 bases, J shed 2 bases, and the junction held 7 bases outside the gene matches. This CDR3 has 16 residues. The germline gives CDR1 SGHTA, CDR2 FQGTGA. As DNA, the CDR3 is TGTGCCAGCAGCTACAGGGGAAGCAGAAACACCGGGGAGCTGTTTTTT. Its translation: CASSYRGSRNTGELFF.

This clonotype was seen at least ten times. The V gene is TRBV20-1, the J gene TRBJ2-5; D is possibly TRBD2 (6 bases). The germline CDR1 and CDR2 sequences are DFQATT and SNEGSKA (reference sequence). There are 16 residues in the CDR3. V dropped 1 base and J dropped 0 bases, with 15 bases sitting between them. CDR3 loop: CSARAGERGYQETQYF. The CDR3 region has the DNA TGCAGTGCTAGAGCTGGAGAACGGGGGTACCAAGAGACCCAGTACTTC.

The chain is built from TRBV6-1 and TRBJ2-7, with D possibly TRBD1 on 5 matching bases. This CDR3 is built from 15 residues. V lost 5 bases and J 5 bases, leaving 19 bases between the germline ends. The V gene's germline CDR1 is MNHNS and CDR2 SASEGT. The CDR3, as DNA: TGTGCCAGCAGTCAAATTCAGGGATTACTCGACGAGCAGTACTTC. It translates to CASSQIQGLLDEQYF.

The chain links TRBV5-6 to TRBJ2-7; the match to TRBD1 covers 7 bases. The CDR3 loop spans 14 amino acids. Germline-derived CDR1 and CDR2 are SGHDT and YYEEEE. Unmatched junction bases numbered 5, after V lost 3 bases and J lost 2 bases. This CDR3 reads CASSSPGQTYEQYF. The CDR3 region has the DNA TGTGCCAGCAGCTCTCCGGGACAGACCTACGAGCAGTACTTC.

This clonotype has ten or more counts. This chain connects TRBV9 to TRBJ2-3; 10 positions agree with TRBD1. Germline loops: CDR1 SGDLS, CDR2 YYNGEE. Trimming at V came to 4 bases and at J to 3 bases, leaving 5 bases not matched to a gene. The CDR3 has 15 amino acids. CDR3 loop: CASSPDRGRTDTQYF. DNA for the CDR3: TGTGCCAGCAGCCCAGACAGGGGGCGGACAGATACGCAGTATTTT.

At least ten counts were recorded for this clonotype. CDR3 amino acids: CASSQPGGRGDEQFF. The CDR3, as DNA: TGTGCCAGCAGTCAACCCGGGGGGAGGGGCGATGAGCAGTTCTTC. This chain links TRBV28 with TRBJ2-1, with TRBD2 matching over 7 bases. Germline values: CDR1 MDHEN, CDR2 SYDVKM. V lost 5 bases and J lost 8; bases outside the gene matches: 12. This CDR3 is built from 15 residues.

This chain links TRBV20-1 with TRBJ2-3, with TRBD2 matching 10 bases. V gave up 1 base and J gave up 7 bases; unmatched junction bases: 8. Germline CDR1 and CDR2: DFQATT and SNEGSKA (reference sequence). This CDR3 is 15 amino acids long. The CDR3 nucleotides are TGCAGTGCTAGAGGCGCTAGCGGGAGTATATATACGCAGTATTTT. Encoded protein: CSARGASGSIYTQYF.

This clonotype was picked up a small number of times. V usage is TRBV20-1 and J usage is TRBJ2-4; D uncertain. Germline-derived CDR1 and CDR2 are DFQATT and SNEGSKA (reference sequence). CDR3 length: 14 amino acids. V lost 5 bases and J 2 bases, leaving 13 bases between the germline ends. For the CDR3, the DNA is TGCAGTGCTCCAAAAGTAGGGTCCAAAAACATTCAGTACTTC. It translates to CSAPKVGSKNIQYF.

The gene calls are TRBV3-1 and TRBJ2-7; possible D gene TRBD1, 6 bases. Germline lookup yields CDR1 LGHDT and CDR2 YNNKEL (reference sequence). The V end was cut by 1 base, the J end by 5 bases, with 9 bases between. The CDR3 totals 13 residues. CDR3 residues: CASSQVGGDEQYF. CDR3 nucleotides: TGTGCCAGCAGCCAAGTTGGGGGCGACGAGCAGTACTTC.

Ten or more counts support this clonotype. This chain uses TRBV7-2 with TRBJ2-5; 8 nucleotides agree with TRBD2. V trimming: 1 base; J trimming: 6 bases; junction bases outside the gene matches: 7. The CDR3 extends over 15 amino acids. Per germline, CDR1 SGHTA and CDR2 FQGNSA. This CDR3 reads CASSLDGTSLQTQYF. As DNA, the CDR3 is TGTGCCAGCAGCTTAGATGGGACTAGTCTACAGACCCAGTACTTC.

This clonotype turned up a few times. This chain joins TRBV11-1 and TRBJ2-7; D unresolved. Germline V gives CDR1 SGHAT, CDR2 FQDESV (reference sequence). V lost 2 bases to trimming and J lost 5 bases, with 7 bases between them. This CDR3 comprises 12 residues. DNA of the CDR3: TGTGCCAGCAGCTTAACAAGGGACGAGCAGTACTTC. Its protein is CASSLTRDEQYF.

This clonotype was picked up a small number of times. J is TRBJ2-5 and V is TRBV6-5, with D possibly TRBD1 on 5 matching bases. Germline V gene lookup returns CDR1 MNHEY and CDR2 SVGAGI. CDR3 length: 14 residues. Deletions cut 2 bases from V and 6 bases from J, with 13 bases between. The CDR3 sequence: CASSYGQGRKTQYF. Here the CDR3 DNA reads TGTGCCAGCAGTTACGGGCAGGGTCGAAAGACCCAGTACTTC.

This clonotype was counted many times. This chain uses TRBV7-2 with TRBJ2-1; the match to TRBD2 covers 7 bases. CDR1 is SGHTA and CDR2 is FQGNSA in the germline V gene. The length of the CDR3 is 14 residues. After removal of 5 bases from V and 6 bases from J, the junction contained 7 bases not matched to a gene. Here the CDR3 DNA reads TGTGCCAGCAGCCCCACAGCGGGAATCAATGAGCAGTTCTTC. Translated, it gives CASSPTAGINEQFF.

The V and J genes are TRBV7-9 and TRBJ1-4; 9 bases are a match to TRBD1. Trimming removed 3 bases from V and 7 bases from J; junction bases left unmatched: 9. The CDR3 extends over 16 amino acids. The germline gives CDR1 SEHNR, CDR2 FQNEAQ (reference sequence). CDR3 DNA: TGTGCCAGCAGCTTCGGTATAGCGGGACAGGGTGAAAAACTGTTTTTT. It translates to CASSFGIAGQGEKLFF.

There are a few counts of this clonotype. The V call is TRBV11-2, the J call TRBJ2-7; possible D gene TRBD2, 5 bases. The germline CDR1 and CDR2 sequences are SGHAT and FQNNGV. Trimming stripped 5 bases from V and 3 bases from J, with 11 bases between. This CDR3 region has 13 residues. The CDR3 region has the DNA TGTGCCAGCAGCGTAGGCGGAGGCTACGAGCAGTACTTC. The encoded protein is CASSVGGGYEQYF.

A few counts support this clonotype. V gene TRBV5-1 combines with J gene TRBJ2-3; 16 bases are shared with TRBD2. With V trimmed by 4 bases and J by 5 bases, 13 bases remained unmatched. The CDR3 length is 19 residues. Germline CDR1 and CDR2: SGHRS and YFSETQ. The CDR3 reads CASSRGLAGGSTLGDTQYF. CDR3 coding DNA: TGCGCCAGCAGCCGGGGACTAGCGGGAGGGAGCACATTGGGAGATACGCAGTATTTT.

The chain combines TRBV9 with TRBJ2-2; 9 bases are a match to TRBD1. Per the germline V gene, CDR1 is SGDLS and CDR2 is YYNGEE. The CDR3 consists of 15 residues. V trimming: 4 bases; J trimming: 8 bases; junction bases outside the gene matches: 9. The CDR3 DNA is TGTGCCAGCAGCACACGACTGGACAGGGGTGGGGAGCTGTTTTTT. It yields the protein CASSTRLDRGGELFF.

This clonotype was detected only a few times. This sequence joins TRBV7-2 and TRBJ2-3; TRBD2 agrees at 11 bases. The trim removed 6 bases at V and 4 bases at J, leaving 9 bases unmatched. Germline values: CDR1 SGHTA, CDR2 FQGNSA. CDR3 length equals 16 residues. The CDR3 nucleotides read TGTGCCAGCAGGCGTATAGCGGGGGGGCCGGCAGATACGCAGTATTTT. It yields the protein CASRRIAGGPADTQYF.

There are many counts of this clonotype. This chain joins TRBV4-3 and TRBJ2-7; 9 positions match TRBD2. V lost 0 bases and J lost 7; bases outside the gene matches: 7. CDR3 length: 15 residues. CDR1 LGHNA and CDR2 YSLEER come from the germline V gene. The CDR3 loop reads CASSQEPSGTGEQYF. For the CDR3, the DNA is TGCGCCAGCAGCCAAGAACCTAGCGGGACGGGGGAGCAGTACTTC.

This clonotype was counted only a few times. The chain combines TRBV7-3 with TRBJ2-3; tentatively, D is TRBD1 (6 bases). With 5 bases removed from V and 6 bases from J, the gap between germline ends came to 18 bases. CDR3 length equals 15 residues. In germline, CDR1 is SGHTA, CDR2 FQGTGA. The CDR3 coding sequence is TGTGCCAGCAGCCTAAGCCCAGGGACAATTGATACGCAGTATTTT. It is translated as CASSLSPGTIDTQYF.

This clonotype has ten or more counts. V gene TRBV6-5 combines with J gene TRBJ2-7; 8 bases match TRBD1. Germline V gives CDR1 MNHEY, CDR2 SVGAGI. The length of the CDR3 is 13 residues. Trimming at V came to 2 bases and at J to 4 bases, leaving 1 base not matched to a gene. The CDR3 here is CASSYRTGYEQYF. The CDR3 bases are TGTGCCAGCAGTTACCGGACAGGGTACGAGCAGTACTTC.

This clonotype was detected many times. The J gene is TRBJ2-2, the V gene TRBV15; D is perhaps TRBD2 (6 bases). The CDR3 contains 15 residues. V was cut by 3 bases and J by 6 bases, with 14 bases left in between. Per germline, CDR1 LNHNV and CDR2 YYDKDF (reference sequence). CDR3 in amino acids: CATSRDLGGAGELFF. The DNA of the CDR3 is TGTGCCACCAGCAGGGACCTTGGAGGGGCCGGGGAGCTGTTTTTT. Looking up the rest from reference TRBV15 and TRBJ2-2 gives the full variable domain: DAMVIQNPRYQVTQFGKPVTLSCSQTLNHNVMYWYQQKSSQAPKLLFHYYDKDFNNEADTPDNFQSRRPNTSFCFLDIRSPGLGDTAMYLCATSRDLGGAGELFFGEGSRLTVL.

The chain links TRBV2 to TRBJ1-1; D might be TRBD1 (6 bases). CDR1 is SNHLY and CDR2 is FYNNEI in the germline V gene. Trimming stripped 4 bases from V and 5 bases from J, with 11 bases between. The CDR3 consists of 13 residues. The CDR3 protein is CASSVAQGTEAFF. In DNA form, the CDR3 reads TGTGCCAGCAGTGTGGCCCAGGGGACTGAAGCTTTCTTT. Drawing the rest from reference TRBV2 and TRBJ1-1, the complete variable domain is EPEVTQTPSHQVTQMGQEVILRCVPISNHLYFYWYRQILGQKVEFLVSFYNNEISEKSEIFDDQFSVERPDGSNFTLKIRSTKLEDSAMYFCASSVAQGTEAFFGQGTRLTVV.

The chain is built from TRBV20-1 and TRBJ1-2; 7 nucleotides line up with TRBD1. Looked up from germline, CDR1 is DFQATT and CDR2 is SNEGSKA (reference sequence). J lost 5 bases, V lost 0 bases, and 6 bases had no gene match. This CDR3 comprises 14 residues. The chain's CDR3 is CSARDLHRGYGYTF. DNA for the CDR3: TGCAGTGCTAGAGACTTACACAGGGGTTATGGCTACACCTTC.